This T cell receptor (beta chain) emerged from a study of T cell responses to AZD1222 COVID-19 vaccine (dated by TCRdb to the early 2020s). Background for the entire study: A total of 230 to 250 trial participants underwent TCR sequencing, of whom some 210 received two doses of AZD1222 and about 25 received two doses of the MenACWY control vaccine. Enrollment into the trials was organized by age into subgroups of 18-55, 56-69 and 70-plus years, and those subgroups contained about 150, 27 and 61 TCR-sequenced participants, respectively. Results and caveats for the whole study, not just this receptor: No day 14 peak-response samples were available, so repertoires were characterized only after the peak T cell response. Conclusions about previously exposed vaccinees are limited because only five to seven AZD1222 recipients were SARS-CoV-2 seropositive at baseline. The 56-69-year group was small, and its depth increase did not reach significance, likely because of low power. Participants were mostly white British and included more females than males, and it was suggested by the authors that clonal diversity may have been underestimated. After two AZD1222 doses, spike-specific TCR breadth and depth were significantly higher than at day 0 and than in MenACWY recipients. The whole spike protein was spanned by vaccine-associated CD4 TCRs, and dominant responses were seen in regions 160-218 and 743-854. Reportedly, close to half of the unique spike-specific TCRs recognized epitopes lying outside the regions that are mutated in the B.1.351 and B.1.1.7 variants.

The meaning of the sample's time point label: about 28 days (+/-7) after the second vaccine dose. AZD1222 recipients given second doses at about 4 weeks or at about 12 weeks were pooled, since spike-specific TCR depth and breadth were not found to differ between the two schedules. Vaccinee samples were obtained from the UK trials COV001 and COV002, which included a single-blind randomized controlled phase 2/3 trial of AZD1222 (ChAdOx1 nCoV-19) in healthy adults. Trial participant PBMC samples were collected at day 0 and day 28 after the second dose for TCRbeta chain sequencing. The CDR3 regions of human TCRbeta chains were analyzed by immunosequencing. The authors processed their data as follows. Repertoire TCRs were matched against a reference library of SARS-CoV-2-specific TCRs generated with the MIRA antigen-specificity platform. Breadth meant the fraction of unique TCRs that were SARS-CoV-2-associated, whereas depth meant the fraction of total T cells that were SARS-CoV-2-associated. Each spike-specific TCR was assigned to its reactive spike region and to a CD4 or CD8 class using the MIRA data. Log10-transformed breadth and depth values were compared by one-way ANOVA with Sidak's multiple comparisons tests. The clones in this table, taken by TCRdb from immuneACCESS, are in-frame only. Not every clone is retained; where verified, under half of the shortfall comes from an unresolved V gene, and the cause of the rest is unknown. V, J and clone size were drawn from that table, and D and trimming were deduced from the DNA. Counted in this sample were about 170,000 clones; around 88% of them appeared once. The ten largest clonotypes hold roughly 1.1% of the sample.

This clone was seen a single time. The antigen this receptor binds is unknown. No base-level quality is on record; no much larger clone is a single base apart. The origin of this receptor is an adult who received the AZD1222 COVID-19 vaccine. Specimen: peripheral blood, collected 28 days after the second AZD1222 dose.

The DNA is TGTGCCAGCAGTTTCTACGGAGCAGATACGCAGTATTTT. Translated, it reads CASSFYGADTQYF. The sequence is built from TRBV6-5 and TRBJ2-3; the D gene assignment is ambiguous. Per the germline V gene, MNHEY is the CDR1 and SVGAGI is the CDR2. The CDR3 runs 13 residues from the cysteine to the phenylalanine. Solely the CDR3 DNA is kept, with 39 bases framed from the first base. V is reduced by 4 bases and J by 4 bases, leaving a spacing of 9 bases between them.